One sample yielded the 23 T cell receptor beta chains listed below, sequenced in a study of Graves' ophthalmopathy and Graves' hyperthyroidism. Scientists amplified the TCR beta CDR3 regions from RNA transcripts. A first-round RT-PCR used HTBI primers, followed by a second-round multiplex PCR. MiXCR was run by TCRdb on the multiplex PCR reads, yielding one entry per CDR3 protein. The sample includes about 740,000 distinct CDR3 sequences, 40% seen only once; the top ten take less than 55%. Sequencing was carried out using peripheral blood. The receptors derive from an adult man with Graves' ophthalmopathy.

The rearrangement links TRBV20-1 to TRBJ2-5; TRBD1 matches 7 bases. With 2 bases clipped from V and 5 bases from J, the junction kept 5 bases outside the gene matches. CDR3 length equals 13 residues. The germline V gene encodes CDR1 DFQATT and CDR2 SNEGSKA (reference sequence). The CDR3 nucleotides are TGCAGTGCTAGACTACAGGGGATGGAGACCCAGTACTTC. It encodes CSARLQGMETQYF.

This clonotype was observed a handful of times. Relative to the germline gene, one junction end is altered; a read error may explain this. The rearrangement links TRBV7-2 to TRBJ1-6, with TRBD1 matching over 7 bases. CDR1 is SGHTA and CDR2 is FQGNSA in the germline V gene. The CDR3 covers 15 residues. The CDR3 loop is CASSLVGGGNSPLHF. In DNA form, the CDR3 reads TGTGCCAGCAGTTTAGTCGGAGGGGGCAATTCACCCCTCCACTTT.

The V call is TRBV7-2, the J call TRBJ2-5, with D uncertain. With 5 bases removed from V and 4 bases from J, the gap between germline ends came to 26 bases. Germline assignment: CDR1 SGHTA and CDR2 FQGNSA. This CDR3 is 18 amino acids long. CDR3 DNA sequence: TGTGCCAGCAGCCTTAGGCCGCCGAGTCCTTCTTGGTTAGAGACCCAGTACTTC. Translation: CASSLRPPSPSWLETQYF.

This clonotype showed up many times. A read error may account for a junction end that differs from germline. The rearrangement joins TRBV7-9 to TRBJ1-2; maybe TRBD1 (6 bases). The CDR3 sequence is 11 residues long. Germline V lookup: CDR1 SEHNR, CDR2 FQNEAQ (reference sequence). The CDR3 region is CASSLGGGYTF. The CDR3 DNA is TGTGCCAGCAGTTTAGGGGGTGGCTACACCTTC. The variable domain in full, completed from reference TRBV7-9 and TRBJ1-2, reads DTGVSQNPRHKITKRGQNVTFRCDPISEHNRLYWYRQTLGQGPEFLTYFQNEAQLEKSRLLSDRFSAERPKGSFSTLEIQRTEQGDSAMYLCASSLGGGYTFGSGTRLTVV.

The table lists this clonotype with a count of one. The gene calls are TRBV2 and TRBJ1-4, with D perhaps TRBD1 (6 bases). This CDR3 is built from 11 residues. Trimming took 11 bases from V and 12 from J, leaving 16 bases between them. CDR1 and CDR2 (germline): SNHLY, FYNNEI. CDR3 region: CARGGRTELFF. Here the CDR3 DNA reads TGTGCCCGAGGGGGGAGGACAGAACTGTTTTTT.

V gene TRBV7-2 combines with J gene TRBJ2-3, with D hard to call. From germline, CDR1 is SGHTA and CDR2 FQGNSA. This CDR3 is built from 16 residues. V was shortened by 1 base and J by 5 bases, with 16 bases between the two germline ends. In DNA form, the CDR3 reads TGTGCCAGCAGCTTAGACACCGACTTGATTGGAGATACGCAGTATTTT. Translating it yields CASSLDTDLIGDTQYF.

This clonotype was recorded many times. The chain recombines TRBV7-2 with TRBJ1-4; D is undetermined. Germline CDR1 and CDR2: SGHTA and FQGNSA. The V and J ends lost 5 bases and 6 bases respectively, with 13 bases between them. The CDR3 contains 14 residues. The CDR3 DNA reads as TGTGCCAGCAGCCCCGGTGGCAAGCATGAAAAACTGTTTTTT. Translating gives CASSPGGKHEKLFF.

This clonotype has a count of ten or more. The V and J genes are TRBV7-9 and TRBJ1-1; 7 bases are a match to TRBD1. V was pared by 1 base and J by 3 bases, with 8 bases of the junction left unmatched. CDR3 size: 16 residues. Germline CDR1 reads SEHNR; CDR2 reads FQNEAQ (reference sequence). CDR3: CASSLEGGRRHTEAFF. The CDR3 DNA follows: TGTGCCAGCAGCTTAGAAGGGGGCAGGAGGCACACTGAAGCTTTCTTT.

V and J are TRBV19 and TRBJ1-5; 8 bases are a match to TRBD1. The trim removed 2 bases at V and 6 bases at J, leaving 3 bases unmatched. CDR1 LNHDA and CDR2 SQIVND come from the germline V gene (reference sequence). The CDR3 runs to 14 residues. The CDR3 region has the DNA TGTGCCAGTAGTATAACAGGGGGTGCTCAGCCCCAGCATTTT. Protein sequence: CASSITGGAQPQHF.

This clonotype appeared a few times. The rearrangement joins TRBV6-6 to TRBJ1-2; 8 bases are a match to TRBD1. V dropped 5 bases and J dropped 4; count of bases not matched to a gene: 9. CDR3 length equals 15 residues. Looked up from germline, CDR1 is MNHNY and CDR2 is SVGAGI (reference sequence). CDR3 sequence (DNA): TGTGCCAGCAGTCGGGGACAGGATCGAGGCTATGGCTACACCTTC. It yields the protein CASSRGQDRGYGYTF.

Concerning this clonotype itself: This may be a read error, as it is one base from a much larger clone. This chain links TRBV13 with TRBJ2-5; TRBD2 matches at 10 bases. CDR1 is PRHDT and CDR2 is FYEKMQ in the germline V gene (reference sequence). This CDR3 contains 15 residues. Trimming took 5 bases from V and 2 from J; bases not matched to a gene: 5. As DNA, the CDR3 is TGTGCCAGCAGCCCGGGACTAGCGACACAAGAGACCCAGTACTTC. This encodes CASSPGLATQETQYF.

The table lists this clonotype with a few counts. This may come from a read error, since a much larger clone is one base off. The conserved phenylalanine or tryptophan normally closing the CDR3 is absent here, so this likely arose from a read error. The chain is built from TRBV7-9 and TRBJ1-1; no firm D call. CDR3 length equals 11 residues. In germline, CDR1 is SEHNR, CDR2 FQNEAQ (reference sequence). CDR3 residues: CASSLGPDAFL. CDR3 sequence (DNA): TGTGCCAGCAGCCTCGGGCCTGACGCTTTCCTT.

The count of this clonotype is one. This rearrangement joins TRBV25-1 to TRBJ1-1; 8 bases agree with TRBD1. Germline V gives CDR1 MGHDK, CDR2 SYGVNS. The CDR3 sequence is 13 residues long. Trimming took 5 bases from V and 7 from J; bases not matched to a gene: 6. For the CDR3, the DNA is TGTGCCAGCAGTTTTACAGGGGGGGTTGAAGCTTTCTTT. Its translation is CASSFTGGVEAFF.

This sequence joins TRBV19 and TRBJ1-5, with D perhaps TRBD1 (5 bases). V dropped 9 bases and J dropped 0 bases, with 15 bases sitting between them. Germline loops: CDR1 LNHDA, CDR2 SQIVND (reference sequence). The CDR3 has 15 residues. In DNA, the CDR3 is TGTGCCAGCAGTTTGACAGCTACTAGCAATCAGCCCCAGCATTTT. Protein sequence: CASSLTATSNQPQHF.

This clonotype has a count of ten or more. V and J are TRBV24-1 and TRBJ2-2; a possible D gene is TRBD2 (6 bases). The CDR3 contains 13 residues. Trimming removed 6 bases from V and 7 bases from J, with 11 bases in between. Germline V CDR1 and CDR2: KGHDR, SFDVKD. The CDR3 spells CATSNPGGGELFF. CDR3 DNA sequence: TGTGCCACCAGTAACCCCGGGGGCGGGGAGCTGTTTTTT.

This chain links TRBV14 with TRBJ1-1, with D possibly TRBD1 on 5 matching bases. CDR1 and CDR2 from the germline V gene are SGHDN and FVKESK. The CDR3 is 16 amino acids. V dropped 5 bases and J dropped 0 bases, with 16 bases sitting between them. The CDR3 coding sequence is TGTGCCAGCAGCTCCCCAGGCCTGACAGTGAACACTGAAGCTTTCTTT. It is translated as CASSSPGLTVNTEAFF. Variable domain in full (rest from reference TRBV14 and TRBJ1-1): EAGVTQFPSHSVIEKGQTVTLRCDPISGHDNLYWYRRVMGKEIKFLLHFVKESKQDESGMPNNRFLAERTGGTYSTLKVQPAELEDSGVYFCASSSPGLTVNTEAFFGQGTRLTVV.

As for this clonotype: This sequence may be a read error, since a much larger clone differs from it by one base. The CDR3 sequence: CAISEFTAYGYTF. The CDR3 DNA follows: TGTGCCATCAGTGAATTCACGGCCTATGGCTACACCTTC. V usage is TRBV10-3 and J usage is TRBJ1-2, with D uncertain. The V gene's germline CDR1 is ENHRY and CDR2 SYGVKD. The CDR3 is 13 residues long. The V end lost 3 bases, the J end lost 4 bases, and 9 bases lay between the germline ends.

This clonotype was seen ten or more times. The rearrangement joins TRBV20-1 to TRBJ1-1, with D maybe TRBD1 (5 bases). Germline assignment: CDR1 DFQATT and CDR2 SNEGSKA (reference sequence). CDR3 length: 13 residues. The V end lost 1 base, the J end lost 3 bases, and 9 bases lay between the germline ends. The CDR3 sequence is CSARAEGYTEAFF. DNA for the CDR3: TGCAGTGCTAGAGCTGAGGGGTACACTGAAGCTTTCTTT.

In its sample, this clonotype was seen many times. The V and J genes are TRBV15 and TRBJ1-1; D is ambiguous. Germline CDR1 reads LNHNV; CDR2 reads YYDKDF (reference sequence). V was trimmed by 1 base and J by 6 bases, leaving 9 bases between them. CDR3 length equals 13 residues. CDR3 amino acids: CATSRVVDAEAFF. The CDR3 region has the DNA TGTGCCACCAGCAGAGTGGTGGACGCTGAAGCTTTCTTT.

The CDR3 is CASREGLAGGETQYF. As DNA, the CDR3 is TGTGCCAGCAGGGAGGGACTAGCGGGGGGTGAGACCCAGTACTTC. The chain has TRBV6-2 or TRBV6-3 and TRBJ2-5; 15 bases fit TRBD2. Trimming cost V 6 bases and J 5 bases; bases outside gene matches: 4. Germline CDR1 and CDR2: MNHEY and SVGEGT. The CDR3 loop spans 15 amino acids.

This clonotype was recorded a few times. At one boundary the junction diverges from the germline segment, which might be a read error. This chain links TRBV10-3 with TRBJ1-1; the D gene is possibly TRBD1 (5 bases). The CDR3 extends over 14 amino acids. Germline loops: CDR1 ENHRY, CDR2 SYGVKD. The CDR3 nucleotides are TGTGCCAGCAGTTACTCCGGGACGGACACTGAAGCTTTCTTT. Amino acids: CASSYSGTDTEAFF.

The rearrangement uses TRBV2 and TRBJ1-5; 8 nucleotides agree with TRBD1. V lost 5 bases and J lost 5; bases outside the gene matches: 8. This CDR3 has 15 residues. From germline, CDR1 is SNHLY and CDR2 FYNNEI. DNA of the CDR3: TGTGCCAGCAGTTCTCCCGGGACAGGATATCAGCCCCAGCATTTT. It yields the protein CASSSPGTGYQPQHF.

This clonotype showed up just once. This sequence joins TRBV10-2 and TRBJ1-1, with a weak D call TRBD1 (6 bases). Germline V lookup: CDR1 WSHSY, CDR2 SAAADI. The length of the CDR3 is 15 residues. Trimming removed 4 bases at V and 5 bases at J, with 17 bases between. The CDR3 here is CASSVWGQPLTEAFF. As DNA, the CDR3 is TGCGCCAGCAGTGTATGGGGGCAGCCTTTAACTGAAGCTTTCTTT.